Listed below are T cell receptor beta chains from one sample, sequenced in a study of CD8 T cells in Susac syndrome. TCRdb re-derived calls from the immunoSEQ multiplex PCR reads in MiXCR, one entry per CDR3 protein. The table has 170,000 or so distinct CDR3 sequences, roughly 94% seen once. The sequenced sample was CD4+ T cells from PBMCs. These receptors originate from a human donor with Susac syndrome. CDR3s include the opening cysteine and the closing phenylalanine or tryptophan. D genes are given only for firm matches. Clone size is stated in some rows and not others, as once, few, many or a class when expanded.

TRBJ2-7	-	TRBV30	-	CAWSVGLAPTYEQYF	TGTGCCTGGAGTGTAGGGCTAGCGCCTACCTACGAGCAGTACTTC
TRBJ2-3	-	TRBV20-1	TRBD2	CSARAVAWEGDTQYF	TGCAGTGCTAGGGCTGTGGCGTGGGAGGGGGATACGCAGTATTTT
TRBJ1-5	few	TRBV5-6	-	CASSLYGNQPQHF	TGTGCCAGCAGCTTGTATGGCAATCAGCCCCAGCATTTT
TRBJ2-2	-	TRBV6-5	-	CASSLAPNTGELFF	TGTGCCAGCAGTTTGGCGCCGAACACCGGGGAGCTGTTTTTT
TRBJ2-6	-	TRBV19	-	CASSMILSGANVLTF	TGTGCCAGTAGTATGATCCTTTCTGGGGCCAACGTCCTGACTTTC
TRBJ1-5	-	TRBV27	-	CATSQFQGLRPQHF	TGTGCCACCTCCCAGTTCCAGGGTTTGCGGCCCCAGCATTTT
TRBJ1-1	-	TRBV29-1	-	CSVDLREGKNTEAFF	TGCAGCGTTGATCTAAGGGAAGGCAAGAACACTGAAGCTTTCTTT
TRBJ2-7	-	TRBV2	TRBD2	CASRSLAGAHYEQYF	TGTGCCAGCAGGTCCTTAGCGGGAGCCCACTACGAGCAGTACTTC
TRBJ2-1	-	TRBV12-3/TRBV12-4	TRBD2	CASSFTSGAPYNEQFF	TGTGCCAGCAGTTTTACTAGCGGGGCCCCCTACAATGAGCAGTTCTTC
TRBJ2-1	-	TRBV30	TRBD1	CAWFPQGTGVYNEQFF	TGTGCCTGGTTCCCTCAGGGGACAGGGGTATACAATGAGCAGTTCTTC
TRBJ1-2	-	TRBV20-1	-	CSASRPGTGNYGYTF	TGCAGTGCTAGCCGTCCCGGGACGGGTAACTATGGCTACACCTTC
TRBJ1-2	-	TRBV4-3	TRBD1	CASSIQGAPPIGYTF	TGCGCCAGCAGCATACAGGGGGCCCCCCCAATTGGCTACACCTTC
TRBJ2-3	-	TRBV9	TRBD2	CASSVTSGTPTDTQYF	TGTGCCAGCAGCGTGACTAGCGGGACCCCCACAGATACGCAGTATTTT
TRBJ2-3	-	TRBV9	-	CASSPDGASTDTQYF	TGTGCCAGCAGCCCAGACGGGGCTAGCACAGATACGCAGTATTTT
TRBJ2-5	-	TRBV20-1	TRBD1	CSASTLPGQGLRETQYF	TGCAGTGCTAGCACACTTCCGGGACAGGGCCTCAGGGAGACCCAGTACTTC
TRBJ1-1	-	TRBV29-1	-	CSVARSTEAFF	TGCAGCGTTGCCAGGAGCACTGAAGCTTTCTTT
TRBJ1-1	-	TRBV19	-	CASSIQGHLNTEAFF	TGTGCCAGTAGTATACAAGGACACCTCAACACTGAAGCTTTCTTT
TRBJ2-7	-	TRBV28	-	CASRILPDEQYF	TGTGCCAGCAGAATACTCCCCGACGAGCAGTACTTC
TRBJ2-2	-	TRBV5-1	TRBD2	CASSNNPPGTTHTGELFF	TGCGCCAGCAGCAACAACCCGCCCGGGACTACCCACACCGGGGAGCTGTTTTTT
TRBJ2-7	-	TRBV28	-	CASTLEETGRQYF	TGTGCCAGCACCCTTGAGGAGACAGGCCGGCAGTACTTC
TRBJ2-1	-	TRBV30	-	CAWSPWTKNNEQFF	TGTGCCTGGAGTCCCTGGACTAAAAACAATGAGCAGTTCTTC
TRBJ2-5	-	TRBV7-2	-	CASRGGNGETQYF	TGTGCCAGCAGAGGGGGGAATGGAGAGACCCAGTACTTC
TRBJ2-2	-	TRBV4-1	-	CASSPPGSNTGELFF	TGCGCCAGCAGCCCCCCAGGATCTAACACCGGGGAGCTGTTTTTT
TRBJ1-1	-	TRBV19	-	CASSILQNTEAFF	TGTGCCAGTAGTATTCTGCAGAACACTGAAGCTTTCTTT
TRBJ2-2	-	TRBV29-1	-	CSDRQRTGELFF	TGCAGCGACAGACAGAGAACCGGGGAGCTGTTTTTT
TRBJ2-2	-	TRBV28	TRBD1	CASSSPGQGAGELFF	TGTGCCAGCAGTTCTCCGGGACAGGGGGCCGGGGAGCTGTTTTTT
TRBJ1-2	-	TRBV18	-	CASSPSGADINYGYTF	TGTGCCAGCTCACCAAGCGGAGCAGATATAAACTATGGCTACACCTTC
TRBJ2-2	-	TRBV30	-	CAWSVLAARRELFF	TGTGCCTGGAGTGTATTAGCGGCACGGAGGGAGCTGTTTTTT
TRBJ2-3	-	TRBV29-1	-	CSVGNVADTQYF	TGCAGCGTTGGGAACGTGGCAGATACGCAGTATTTT
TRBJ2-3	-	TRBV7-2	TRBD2	CASSWRGSGRTDTQYF	TGTGCCAGCAGCTGGCGGGGTAGCGGGAGAACAGATACGCAGTATTTT
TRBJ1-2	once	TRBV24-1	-	CATSDLATAYGYTF	TGTGCCACCAGTGATTTGGCGACGGCGTATGGCTACACCTTC
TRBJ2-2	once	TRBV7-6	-	CASRLILAGELFF	TGTGCCAGCAGATTGATTCTGGCCGGGGAGCTGTTTTTT
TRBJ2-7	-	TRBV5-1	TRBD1	CASSTITGTVTEQYF	TGCGCCAGCAGCACAATCACCGGGACAGTTACCGAGCAGTACTTC
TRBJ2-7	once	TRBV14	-	CASSQVRAGGEQYF	TGTGCCAGCAGCCAAGTTCGGGCAGGCGGCGAGCAGTACTTC
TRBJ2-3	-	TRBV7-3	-	CASSLMTVSDTQYF	TGTGCCAGCAGCTTAATGACTGTTTCCGATACGCAGTATTTT
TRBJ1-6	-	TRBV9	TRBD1	CASSVANGGQGGSPLHF	TGTGCCAGCAGCGTAGCTAATGGGGGACAGGGCGGTTCACCCCTCCACTTT
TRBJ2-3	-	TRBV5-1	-	CASSSSTSSTDTQYF	TGCGCCAGCAGCTCCTCGACTAGTTCCACAGATACGCAGTATTTT
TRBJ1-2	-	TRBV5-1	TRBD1	CASSLGTANYGYTF	TGTGCCAGCAGCTTAGGGACAGCTAACTATGGCTACACCTTC
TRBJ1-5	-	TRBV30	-	CAWSRRGNQPQHF	TGTGCCTGGAGTCGTAGGGGCAATCAGCCCCAGCATTTT
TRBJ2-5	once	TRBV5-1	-	CASSPAGTAEETQYF	TGCGCCAGCAGCCCAGCCGGGACGGCTGAAGAGACCCAGTACTTC
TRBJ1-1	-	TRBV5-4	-	CASSLELATEAFF	TGTGCCAGCAGCTTGGAACTTGCCACCGAAGCTTTCTTT
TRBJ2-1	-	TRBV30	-	CAWSLTFTGEQFF	TGTGCCTGGAGTCTCACTTTTACAGGTGAGCAGTTCTTC
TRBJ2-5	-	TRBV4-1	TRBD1	CASSQPTGARETQYF	TGCGCCAGCAGCCAGCCGACAGGGGCACGGGAGACCCAGTACTTC
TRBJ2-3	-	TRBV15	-	CATSRYTGTDTQYF	TGTGCCACCAGCAGGTATACAGGGACAGATACGCAGTATTTT
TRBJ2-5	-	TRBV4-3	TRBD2	CASSQSVAGARETQYF	TGCGCCAGCAGCCAAAGCGTAGCGGGAGCGCGGGAGACCCAGTACTTC
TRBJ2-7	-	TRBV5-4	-	CASSLMQGRNEQYF	TGTGCCAGCAGCTTAATGCAGGGTAGGAACGAGCAGTACTTC
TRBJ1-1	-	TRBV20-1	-	CSAREFDEAFF	TGCAGTGCTAGAGAATTTGATGAAGCTTTCTTT
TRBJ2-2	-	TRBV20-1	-	CSALRVGGTGELFF	TGCAGTGCTCTAAGGGTAGGAGGGACCGGGGAGCTGTTTTTT
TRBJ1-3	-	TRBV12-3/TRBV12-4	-	CASSPSYENTIYF	TGTGCCAGCAGTCCTTCCTATGAAAACACCATATATTTT
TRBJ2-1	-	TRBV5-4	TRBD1	CASSLTQGALGEQFF	TGTGCCAGCAGCTTGACACAGGGGGCGCTCGGTGAGCAGTTCTTC
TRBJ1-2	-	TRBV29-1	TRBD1	CSVPGQVYGYTF	TGCAGCGTGCCAGGACAGGTCTATGGCTACACCTTC
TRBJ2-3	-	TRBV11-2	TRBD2	CASSSGTSGRDSTDTQYF	TGTGCCAGCAGCTCCGGGACTAGCGGGAGGGATAGCACAGATACGCAGTATTTT
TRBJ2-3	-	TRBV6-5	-	CASSTPTDTQYF	TGTGCCAGCAGCACACCGACAGATACGCAGTATTTT
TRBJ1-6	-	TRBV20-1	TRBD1	CSGTQGPSNSPLHF	TGCAGTGGCACACAGGGGCCTTCAAATTCACCCCTCCACTTT
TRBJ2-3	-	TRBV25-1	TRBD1	CATRDSYNTDTQYF	TGTGCCACCCGGGACAGTTACAACACAGATACGCAGTATTTT
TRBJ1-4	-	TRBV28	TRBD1	CASSLWGTGQNEKLFF	TGTGCCAGCAGTTTATGGGGGACAGGGCAAAATGAAAAACTGTTTTTT
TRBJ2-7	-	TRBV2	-	CASSEVNYEQYF	TGTGCCAGCAGTGAGGTCAACTACGAGCAGTACTTC
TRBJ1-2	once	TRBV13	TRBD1	CASSQGTGLIGFYGYTF	TGTGCCAGCAGCCAAGGGACAGGTTTGATCGGGTTCTATGGCTACACCTTC
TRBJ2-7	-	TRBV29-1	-	CSAAGTSYYEQYF	TGCAGCGCCGCCGGGACTTCTTACTACGAGCAGTACTTC
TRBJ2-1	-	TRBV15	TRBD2	CATSRDLAGVDEQFF	TGTGCCACCAGCAGAGACCTAGCGGGAGTCGATGAGCAGTTCTTC